These T cell receptor beta chains were read from a single sample in a study of OX40 agonist ivuxolimab in advanced cancers. The data were produced by immunoSEQ multiplex PCR, yet TCRdb's version contains in-frame clones alone and is incomplete. The table records about 94,000 clones, roughly 87% of them present only once. The sample was CD4+ or CD8+ T cells sorted from blood, taken in a trial of the OX40 agonist ivuxolimab. These receptors all come from an adult with an advanced solid tumor such as melanoma, head and neck, liver or kidney cancer. Each CDR3 is given with its conserved first and last residue. The D gene is left open where the match is weak. Size is omitted from some rows. Given values are once, few, many or a class for expanded clones.

>-|TRBJ1-1|-|TRBV19
TGTGCCAGTAGTATGTCAGGGCAAGCTTTCTTT
CASSMSGQAFF
>-|TRBJ1-6|-|TRBV15
TGTGCCACCAGCAGGGAGGAGGATTCACCCCTCCACTTT
CATSREEDSPLHF
>-|TRBJ2-7|-|TRBV6-1
TGTGCCAGCAACGGCCTAGGGGGTGCCTACGAGCAGTACTTC
CASNGLGGAYEQYF
>-|TRBJ1-3|-|TRBV6-1
TGTGCCAGCAGTGCACTTCCACAGGGTGGAAACACCATATATTTT
CASSALPQGGNTIYF
>-|TRBJ2-7|-|TRBV7-8
TGTGCCAGCAGCCCCCAGAGTCTAGGGGCATACGAGCAGTACTTC
CASSPQSLGAYEQYF
>-|TRBJ1-1|-|TRBV11-2
TGTGCCAGCAGCTTACGAACAGGGCGTTTGAACACTGAAGCTTTCTTT
CASSLRTGRLNTEAFF
>TRBD1|TRBJ1-4|-|TRBV18
TGTGCCAGCTCACCAGGCCAGGGGGAGGAAAAACTGTTTTTT
CASSPGQGEEKLFF
>-|TRBJ1-5|-|TRBV6-5
TGTGCCAGCAGTTACGAGGGGGCCCAGCATTTT
CASSYEGAQHF
>TRBD2|TRBJ2-1|-|TRBV10-2
TGCGCCAGCAGTCCGCAGAAGCGGGGGGGCGGGAATGAGCAGTTCTTC
CASSPQKRGGGNEQFF
>TRBD1|TRBJ2-5|-|TRBV10-3
TGTGCCATCAGTGAGTCACTACAGGGGAGAGAGACCCAGTACTTC
CAISESLQGRETQYF
>TRBD1|TRBJ1-6|-|TRBV15
TGTGCCACCAGGAGGGACAGGGCCTATAATTCACCCCTCCACTTT
CATRRDRAYNSPLHF
>-|TRBJ2-5|-|TRBV11-2
TGTGCCAGCAGCCTCCAGGGAGTCCGTGGGGAGACCCAGTACTTC
CASSLQGVRGETQYF
>TRBD1|TRBJ1-5|-|TRBV6-5
TGTGCCAGCACTGAGGGGGCGGCGGGGAAACAGCCCCAGCATTTT
CASTEGAAGKQPQHF
>-|TRBJ2-2|-|TRBV9
TGTGCCAGCAGCGTAGCTCCGGGGACCACCGGGGAGCTGTTTTTT
CASSVAPGTTGELFF
>-|TRBJ1-3|-|TRBV11-2
TGTGCCAGCAGCTTCCCCGGGTCCTCTGGAAACACCATATATTTT
CASSFPGSSGNTIYF
>-|TRBJ2-7|-|TRBV11-3
TGTGCCAGCAGCTCCCGGGACGTCCTTCGAGAGCAGTACTTC
CASSSRDVLREQYF
>TRBD2|TRBJ2-5|-|TRBV15
TGTGCCACCAGCAGTGTGGGGGGGGAAGAGACCCAGTACTTC
CATSSVGGEETQYF
>TRBD2|TRBJ2-1|-|TRBV7-9
TGTGCCAGCGGGCAGACTAGCGGGGGGGCCCATGAGCAGTTCTTC
CASGQTSGGAHEQFF
>TRBD1|TRBJ1-2|-|TRBV19
TGTGCCAGTGTGGACAGGAACTATGGCTACACCTTC
CASVDRNYGYTF
>-|TRBJ2-5|-|TRBV7-2
TGTGCCAGCAGCTTAGGGGCAGGGAGGGAGACCCAGTACTTC
CASSLGAGRETQYF
>-|TRBJ1-2|once|TRBV12-5
TGTGCTAGTGGTTTGGGGACTTTTACAGGGAGAGGCTACACCTTC
CASGLGTFTGRGYTF
>-|TRBJ2-2|-|TRBV15
TGTGCCACCAGCAGAGAAAACACCGGGGAGCTGTTTTTT
CATSRENTGELFF
>TRBD1|TRBJ1-1|-|TRBV7-8
TGTGCCAGCAGCCCGGACAGGGCTAGCACTGAAGCTTTCTTT
CASSPDRASTEAFF